Here is one TCR beta chain with its context. Its antigen remains unknown. This specimen belongs to a study of shared clonotypes between healthy human individuals. Background on the study: Per donor, CD8 memory used one plate, CD8 naive used two, CD4 memory used three and CD4 naive used three. Whole-study findings and limits: Limited genetic and exposure-history diversity came from having few donors. Naive subsets generally had larger estimated richness than memory subsets.

Every immunoSEQ plate was one replicate of a subset's evenly spread DNA. Data came from immunoSEQ multiplex PCR; TCRdb stores just in-frame clones and leaves some out. The sample yields some 2,400,000 clones, approximately 95% seen once. The sequence was collected from a man aged 18 to 30 in good health. The specimen was naive CD4+ T cells sorted from blood. Subset meaning: CD45RA+ positively selected.

This chain's CDR3 is CASSKGFDSSYEQYF. The CDR3 nucleotides read TGTGCCAGTAGTAAGGGTTTCGACAGCTCCTACGAGCAGTACTTC. This chain connects TRBV19 to TRBJ2-7; D is possibly TRBD1 (5 bases). The CDR3 is 15 residues long. Germline assignment: CDR1 LNHDA and CDR2 SQIVND (reference sequence). The V end lost 4 bases, the J end lost 0 bases, and 13 bases lay between the germline ends.